Here is one T cell receptor beta chain with its context. No antigen is known for it. Base-call qualities are not available, and no considerably larger clone is one nucleotide away. The data were taken from a study of graft-versus-host responses after intestinal transplantation (dated by TCRdb to about 2021). Regarding the research as a whole: The transplants that recipients received were multivisceral, liver-intestinal, or isolated intestinal. Every recipient was given anti-thymocyte globulin induction, followed by roughly 3 years of maintenance tacrolimus and steroids. After intestinal transplantation, graft-versus-host and host-versus-graft alloreactive T cell clones were followed in the graft, circulation and bone marrow using bulk TCR-beta CDR3 sequencing. Alloreactive clones were identified by sequencing pre-transplant mixed lymphocyte reaction products and comparing them with unstimulated pre-transplant donor and recipient T cells. The cohort enrolled approximately 24 intestinal transplant recipients, one of whom was a retransplant, and a few patients without pretransplant specimens were excluded. Donor T cell macrochimerism was defined as a peak of at least 4% donor T cells among recipient peripheral blood mononuclear cells. Rather than being sequenced by the commercial service, samples from a few later patients were sequenced in-house on an Illumina MiSeq and processed with MiXCR.

What the research found in general, with its limitations: GvH clones turned up in recipient bone marrow, with some appearing earlier in ileal mucosa or blood, a pattern consistent with an intestinal mucosal origin. Patients with donor T cell macrochimerism had high GvH to HvG T cell clonal ratios in their allografts. The relatively low number and heterogeneity of intestinal transplant patients limited the conclusions. Early after transplant, declines in HvG clones were associated with peak levels of circulating GvH clones.

Receptors were amplified or captured by the immunoSEQ multiplex PCR assay. For most patients, genomic DNA was isolated with the Qiagen DNeasy Blood and Tissue Kit and sent frozen to Adaptive Biotechnologies for TCR sequencing. For most patients, genomic DNA was subjected to high-throughput TCR-beta CDR3 sequencing by Adaptive Biotechnologies. The published analysis was carried out like this. TCR sequencing data were retrieved from Adaptive's ImmunoSEQ software for roughly 20 patients, whereas a few other patients were processed with MiXCR and VDJtools. To correct CD4 versus CD8 sorting errors, any sequence found in both subsets at a frequency ratio below 5:1 was removed. CDR3 nucleotide sequences shared by donor and recipient were removed because the origin of these sequences could not be assigned. To be classed as alloreactive, a clone needed at least 2-fold expansion over unstimulated cells and a minimum CFSE-low frequency of 0.002% (template counts) or 0.001% (read counts). Mappable clones were those detected in sequenced pre-transplant spleen, lymph node, or MLR CFSE-low populations of the donor or recipient. The cumulative frequency of alloreactive clones was calculated as a percentage of all sequences, weighted by copy number. Entries here come from immuneACCESS through TCRdb and include only in-frame sequences with V and J called. Some clones fail to appear in such tables; in the studies checked, an unresolved V gene covers under half of the shortfall, and the cause of the remainder is unknown. V and J calls and clone size are those listed in that table; D and trimming were worked out from the DNA. Counted in this sample were tens of thousands of clones; less than 95% of them appeared once. The ten largest clones take up 7.6% of the sample.

What this sample's time point label stands for: cells obtained before transplantation from donor or recipient. CD3+CD4+ and CD3+CD8+ populations were FACS-sorted from unstimulated pre-transplant donor and recipient cells taken from spleen or lymph nodes. The TCR was taken from a human donor who was the organ donor for an intestinal transplant. The starting material was unstimulated CD8+ T cells sorted from spleen or lymph node cells, obtained before transplant.

The nucleotides are TGTGCCAGCAGTGAAAATCACGAGCAGTACTTC. This translates into CASSENHEQYF. The V and J segments used are TRBV25-1 and TRBJ2-7; no D segment can be confidently identified. The CDR3 runs 11 residues from the cysteine to the phenylalanine. Only the CDR3 part of the read is kept: 33 bases, read in frame from the first base. V was cut back by 2 bases and J by 5 bases, leaving a gap of 4 bases between them. CDR1 and CDR2 were assigned from the germline V gene as MGHDK and SYGVNS.